The clone carrying this T cell receptor (beta chain) came up a few times. Its target is not known. Universal primer sites and UMIs were introduced during 5'RACE template-switching synthesis of TCR cDNA. TCRdb re-called the 5' RACE reads through MiXCR, storing one row per CDR3 protein. The table shows some 670,000 distinct CDR3 sequences, with around an eighth occurring only once. Germline V gives CDR1 LGHNA, CDR2 YSLEER. The CDR3 consists of 16 residues. With V trimmed by 0 bases and J by 4 bases, 7 bases remained unmatched. This specimen comes from a study of T cells after yellow fever vaccination. Across the study: Fractions of low cell number were prepared using SMART-Seq v4 Ultra Low Input. Findings of the study overall: A secondary response was less intense yet reached its peak sooner, at day 5 versus 15. Most primary-vaccination clones reappeared after the booster (about 95% CD4, about 88% CD8).

Sequenced material: PBMCs, taken on the day of the yellow fever booster vaccination. The receptor was derived from a young man who received the YFV17D yellow fever vaccine. The genes are TRBV4-3 and TRBJ2-3, with 7 bases aligning to TRBD2. CDR3 region: CASSQDRRGRADTQYF. For the CDR3, the DNA is TGCGCCAGCAGCCAAGATCGTCGAGGGAGGGCAGATACGCAGTATTTT.